One and the same sample provided the 30 T cell receptor beta chains below, sequenced in a study of Graves' ophthalmopathy and Graves' hyperthyroidism. Amplification of TCR beta CDR3 regions used RNA transcripts. In the first round, RT-PCR was carried out with HTBI primers, and a multiplex PCR formed the second round. Via MiXCR, TCRdb re-called the multiplex PCR reads, giving one row per CDR3 protein. Found here are roughly 480,000 distinct CDR3 sequences, approximately 15% of them singletons; the top ten hold about 10%. Sequencing input: blood. The receptors were gathered from a woman between 25 and 40 years old with Graves' ophthalmopathy.

This clonotype occurred many times. The V call is TRBV19, the J call TRBJ1-3; D gene uncertain. Trimming left V 4 bases short and J 2 bases short, with 6 bases between. Germline V gives CDR1 LNHDA, CDR2 SQIVND (reference sequence). This CDR3 comprises 13 residues. The CDR3: CASSTAPGNTIYF. The DNA of the CDR3 is TGTGCCAGTAGTACTGCCCCTGGAAACACCATATATTTT.

This clonotype occurred many times. The V gene is TRBV13, the J gene TRBJ2-7; 11 bases line up with TRBD1. Unmatched junction bases numbered 7, after V lost 0 bases and J lost 6 bases. Looked up from germline, CDR1 is PRHDT and CDR2 is FYEKMQ (reference sequence). This CDR3 has 16 amino acids. The CDR3 DNA follows: TGTGCCAGCAGCTTAGGGGACAGGGGGCTGTGGGCCGAGCAGTACTTC. Translating gives CASSLGDRGLWAEQYF. The full variable domain, with the rest looked up from reference TRBV13 and TRBJ2-7, is AAGVIQSPRHLIKEKRETATLKCYPIPRHDTVYWYQQGPGQDPQFLISFYEKMQSDKGSIPDRFSAQQFSDYHSELNMSSLELGDSALYFCASSLGDRGLWAEQYFGPGTRLTVT.

The chain recombines TRBV15 with TRBJ2-7; D is unclear. V lost 0 bases and J 7 bases, leaving 7 bases between the germline ends. From germline, CDR1 is LNHNV and CDR2 YYDKDF (reference sequence). The CDR3 length is 12 residues. The CDR3 DNA sequence: TGTGCCACCAGCAGAGACAGTGGTGAGCAGTACTTC. Encoded protein: CATSRDSGEQYF.

The table lists this clonotype with many counts. The germline gene is not matched at one end of the junction; a read error may be the cause. The chain combines TRBV6-5 with TRBJ2-5; D unclear. The germline gives CDR1 MNHEY, CDR2 SVGAGI. The length of the CDR3 is 12 residues. CDR3 nucleotides: TGTGCCAGCCGTTATCCTGTGGAGACCCAGTACTTC. Its translation is CASRYPVETQYF.

The sample holds many counts of this clonotype. The gene calls are TRBV13 and TRBJ2-7; D is perhaps TRBD1 (5 bases). This CDR3 region has 15 residues. V was trimmed by 4 bases and J by 2 bases, leaving 15 bases between them. Germline V lookup: CDR1 PRHDT, CDR2 FYEKMQ (reference sequence). The CDR3 DNA is TGTGCCAGCAGCTCGTCCCAGACAGAGGCCTACGAGCAGTACTTC. It is translated as CASSSSQTEAYEQYF.

The sample holds many counts of this clonotype. This rearrangement joins TRBV20-1 to TRBJ2-5; TRBD1 or TRBD2 may be the D gene (5 bases each). From germline, CDR1 is DFQATT and CDR2 SNEGSKA (reference sequence). Between the trimmed V and J ends, which lost 3 bases and 1 base, there was a span of 6 bases. This CDR3 region has 12 residues. The CDR3 coding sequence is TGCAGTGCTAGGGGGGTCCAAGAGACCCAGTACTTC. Its protein product is CSARGVQETQYF.

This clonotype has ten or more counts. The chain carries TRBV28 and TRBJ2-7; 8 bases are a match to TRBD1. The CDR3 runs 15 residues. J lost 6 bases, V lost 6 bases, and 13 bases had no gene match. Germline V CDR1 and CDR2: MDHEN, SYDVKM. CDR3 region: CASRTGAGGAGEQYF. CDR3 bases: TGTGCCAGCAGAACCGGGGCAGGGGGCGCGGGCGAGCAGTACTTC.

The genes are TRBV11-2 and TRBJ1-5; TRBD1 might be the D (6 bases). Germline V gene sequence: CDR1 SGHAT, CDR2 FQNNGV. The ends were cut back, 5 bases at V and 6 bases at J, with 20 bases in the middle. This CDR3 is built from 16 residues. This CDR3 reads CASSADRRVWFQPQHF. DNA of the CDR3: TGTGCCAGCAGCGCCGACAGGAGAGTTTGGTTTCAGCCCCAGCATTTT.

The sample holds many counts of this clonotype. The chain links TRBV5-1 to TRBJ1-2; no firm D call. Trimming stripped 0 bases from V and 6 bases from J, with 6 bases between. The CDR3 contains 12 residues. In germline, CDR1 is SGHRS, CDR2 YFSETQ. The DNA for the CDR3 is TGCGCCAGCAGCTTGGCCCGCGATGGCTACACCTTC. Translation: CASSLARDGYTF.

This clonotype was detected ten times or more. This chain uses TRBV7-3 with TRBJ2-2; 7 bases match TRBD2. The ends lost 4 bases at V and 5 bases at J; junction bases unmatched: 7. Germline CDR1 and CDR2: SGHTA and FQGTGA. The CDR3 length is 15 residues. The CDR3 DNA reads as TGTGCCAGCAGCTCAGAGGCGGGGGTGACCGGGGAGCTGTTTTTT. Translating it yields CASSSEAGVTGELFF.

The table lists this clonotype with many counts. This chain joins TRBV5-1 and TRBJ1-5; 12 nucleotides align to TRBD1. Germline V lookup: CDR1 SGHRS, CDR2 YFSETQ. The V segment lost 4 bases and the J segment 2 bases; nucleotides outside the gene matches: 7. The length of the CDR3 is 17 residues. The CDR3 DNA is TGCGCCAGCAGCCGGGGGACAGGGGGCTCGGGCAATCAGCCCCAGCATTTT. Amino acids: CASSRGTGGSGNQPQHF.

Many counts were recorded for this clonotype. V is TRBV2 and J is TRBJ1-2; D unclear. CDR3 size: 13 residues. Trimming took off 6 bases at V and 5 bases at J, with 13 bases between the two ends. Germline CDR1 reads SNHLY; CDR2 reads FYNNEI. CDR3 sequence: CASSTTRDYGYTF. The CDR3 bases are TGTGCCAGCAGCACTACAAGGGATTATGGCTACACCTTC.

In the case of this clonotype: This is likely a read error, given that the CDR3 carries no conserved phenylalanine or tryptophan at its end. V and J are TRBV7-8 and TRBJ1-3; D possibly corresponds to TRBD1 (5 bases). From germline, CDR1 is SGHVS and CDR2 FQNEAQ. Deletions cut 3 bases from V and 0 bases from J, with 15 bases between. This CDR3 is 17 amino acids long. The CDR3 bases are TGTGCCAGCAGCTTTGGGGCCCTGAAAGGCTCTGGAAACACCATATATTTG. It codes for CASSFGALKGSGNTIYL.

This clonotype was seen many times. A junction end diverges from the germline sequence, so it may reflect a read error. The chain joins TRBV7-8 to TRBJ2-4, with TRBD1 matching 8 bases. Germline V gene data show CDR1 as SGHVS and CDR2 as FQNEAQ. The CDR3 spans 15 residues. CDR3: CASSPDRTGKNIKYF. For the CDR3, the DNA is TGTGCCAGCAGCCCTGACCGGACAGGGAAAAACATTAAGTACTTC.

In this sample, this clonotype turned up many times. V gene TRBV28 combines with J gene TRBJ2-3; 7 bases fit TRBD1. The length of the CDR3 is 18 residues. J lost 0 bases, V lost 10 bases, and 19 bases had no gene match. Germline values: CDR1 MDHEN, CDR2 SYDVKM. DNA for the CDR3: TGTGCCACCCTCGGGACAGAAGATAGGGCCACTAGCACAGATACGCAGTATTTT. Its protein product is CATLGTEDRATSTDTQYF.

Ten or more counts support this clonotype. DNA of the CDR3: TGCAGTACAGGACAAATTGGGGGCTACACCTTC. This encodes CSTGQIGGYTF. The chain recombines TRBV20-1 with TRBJ1-2; the D gene is possibly TRBD1 (5 bases). CDR1 and CDR2 (germline): DFQATT, SNEGSKA (reference sequence). V was cut by 8 bases and J by 8 bases, with 15 bases left in between. This CDR3 has 11 amino acids.

V is TRBV19 and J is TRBJ2-7; D perhaps matches TRBD2 (6 bases). CDR1 is LNHDA and CDR2 is SQIVND in the germline V gene (reference sequence). The CDR3 has 15 amino acids. V was shortened by 1 base and J by 5 bases, with 15 bases between the two germline ends. The CDR3 nucleotides read TGTGCCAGTAGTATAGTGGGAGGAGGGTACGACGAGCAGTACTTC. Residues: CASSIVGGGYDEQYF.

Ten or more counts support this clonotype. The chain uses TRBV29-1 and TRBJ1-1; 8 positions match TRBD1. Trimming at V came to 1 base and at J to 7 bases, leaving 2 bases not matched to a gene. Germline V gene lookup returns CDR1 SQVTM and CDR2 ANQGSEA. The CDR3 is 12 residues long. CDR3 DNA: TGCAGCGTTGAAGGACAGGGGATTGAAGCTTTCTTT. Its protein is CSVEGQGIEAFF.

The table lists this clonotype with many counts. The V and J genes are TRBV20-1 and TRBJ2-7; D uncertain. The CDR3 covers 14 residues. CDR1 and CDR2 (germline): DFQATT, SNEGSKA (reference sequence). Trimming shortened V by 0 bases and J by 3 bases, and 12 bases separated the two germline ends. In DNA form, the CDR3 reads TGCAGTGCTAGAGATCCCAGGCAAAACTACGAGCAGTACTTC. This sequence encodes CSARDPRQNYEQYF.

This chain joins TRBV6-4 and TRBJ1-1; D is unclear. The ends were cut back, 3 bases at V and 5 bases at J, with 13 bases in the middle. The CDR3 extends over 14 amino acids. The germline CDR1 and CDR2 sequences are MRHNA and SNTAGT. Here the CDR3 DNA reads TGTGCCAGCAGTGATTCCACAAGGGTGACTGAAGCTTTCTTT. Encoded protein: CASSDSTRVTEAFF.

The sample holds many counts of this clonotype. V gene TRBV10-3 combines with J gene TRBJ2-5, with D unresolved. Germline values: CDR1 ENHRY, CDR2 SYGVKD. V gave up 3 bases and J gave up 1 base, with 9 bases separating them. This CDR3 region has 14 residues. CDR3 bases: TGTGCCATCAGTGAAGTGACGAGCCAAGAGACCCAGTACTTC. Translating gives CAISEVTSQETQYF.

This clonotype was observed a handful of times. The V and J genes are TRBV19 and TRBJ2-5, with TRBD1 matching over 9 bases. The junction had 7 bases not matched to a gene; V was cut back by 4 bases and J by 4 bases. The germline V gene has CDR1 LNHDA and CDR2 SQIVND (reference sequence). The CDR3 is 15 residues long. CDR3 amino acids: CASSRDRAKGETQYF. For the CDR3, the DNA is TGTGCCAGTAGTAGGGACAGGGCGAAAGGAGAGACCCAGTACTTC.

This clonotype has ten or more counts. The chain couples TRBV20-1 to TRBJ2-7; 10 bases align to TRBD1. The CDR3 spans 15 residues. V lost 5 bases, J lost 5 bases, and 12 bases stayed unmatched. Germline V gene data show CDR1 as DFQATT and CDR2 as SNEGSKA (reference sequence). The CDR3 region has the DNA TGCAGTGCTGCGGGGTTGGGACAGGGGAGAAACGAGCAGTACTTC. Translated: CSAAGLGQGRNEQYF.

In this sample, this clonotype turned up a few times. A much larger clonotype is one base distant, so this may be a read error. The gene calls are TRBV12-3 or TRBV12-4 and TRBJ2-5, with D tentatively TRBD2 (5 bases). Trimming left V 3 bases short and J 5 bases short, with 10 bases between. This CDR3 spans 13 amino acids. CDR3 bases: TGTGCCAGCAGTTTTATGGCGGGCGAGACCCAGTACTTC. Its protein is CASSFMAGETQYF.

This chain uses TRBV4-1 with TRBJ1-1, with D uncertain. Per germline, CDR1 MGHRA and CDR2 YSYEKL. CDR3 size: 14 residues. Deletions cut 2 bases from V and 3 bases from J, with 10 bases between. CDR3 in amino acids: CASSQRVRDTEAFF. In DNA, the CDR3 is TGCGCCAGCAGCCAACGGGTCAGAGACACTGAAGCTTTCTTT.

This clonotype appeared many times. The V gene is TRBV27, the J gene TRBJ2-7, with a weak D call TRBD1 (5 bases). Germline V lookup: CDR1 MNHEY, CDR2 SMNVEV (reference sequence). Trimming removed 3 bases at V and 4 bases at J, with 10 bases between. There are 13 residues in the CDR3. CDR3 in DNA: TGTGCCAGCAGTTTGAACAGGTATTACGAGCAGTACTTC. The encoded protein is CASSLNRYYEQYF.

Ten or more counts support this clonotype. The chain employs TRBV4-1 and TRBJ2-7, with D possibly TRBD1 on 6 matching bases. The length of the CDR3 is 15 residues. V shed 3 bases and J shed 2 bases, with 14 bases lying between them. The germline V gene encodes CDR1 MGHRA and CDR2 YSYEKL. CDR3 in DNA: TGCGCCAGCAGCCACGGGCAGGGGCTAACCTACGAGCAGTACTTC. Protein sequence: CASSHGQGLTYEQYF.

Many counts were recorded for this clonotype. The rearrangement uses TRBV25-1 and TRBJ2-7; maybe TRBD2 (6 bases). V lost 8 bases and J 0 bases, leaving 17 bases between the germline ends. The CDR3 is 15 amino acids. CDR1 and CDR2 from the germline V gene are MGHDK and SYGVNS. CDR3 sequence: CASSKPIGGSYEQYF. The CDR3 coding sequence is TGTGCCAGCTCCAAGCCGATCGGGGGCTCCTACGAGCAGTACTTC.

This chain connects TRBV12-5 to TRBJ1-2, with D possibly TRBD1 on 5 matching bases. Germline V gives CDR1 LGHNT, CDR2 FRNRAP. V lost 3 bases to trimming and J lost 6 bases, with 17 bases between them. The CDR3 covers 15 residues. The CDR3 loop is CASGLSGLLLNGYTF. The CDR3 nucleotides read TGTGCTAGTGGTTTATCAGGGCTACTCCTTAATGGCTACACCTTC.

The table lists this clonotype with many counts. The chain recombines TRBV13 with TRBJ1-2; a possible D gene is TRBD1 (5 bases). The CDR3 covers 14 residues. Germline assignment: CDR1 PRHDT and CDR2 FYEKMQ (reference sequence). V was shortened by 4 bases and J by 4 bases, with 13 bases between the two germline ends. DNA for the CDR3: TGTGCCAGCAGCTCCCTAGGTGGGGCCTATGGCTACACCTTC. This gives the protein CASSSLGGAYGYTF.